One TCR beta chain is described in this entry. Its antigen is not identified. The record originates from a study of naive CD8 T cells in extremely preterm neonates. Looked up from germline, CDR1 is MNHNS and CDR2 is SASEGT. The junction had 7 bases not matched to a gene; V was cut back by 2 bases and J by 3 bases. This CDR3 region has 16 residues. Without labor or membrane rupture, elective cesareans at about 35-43 weeks supplied term cord blood. The sample holds sorted live naive CD8+ CD45RA+CCR7+ T cells. Sorted naive CD8+ T cell numbers ranged ~17,000 to ~110,000. Repertoires were generated with immunoSEQ multiplex PCR, while TCRdb's copy carries only in-frame clones and drops some. In the table there are about 4,800 clones, about 97% of which are singletons. Study conclusions and caveats: Preterm neonates had significantly lower iChao1 richness than other age groups. Term neonates about 0.4%, young children 0.03%, adults about 0.0091%; preterm neonates shared 2.7%.

The chain recombines TRBV6-1 with TRBJ1-5; 7 positions agree with TRBD1. This sequence originates from a newborn in good health. Input material: naive CD8+ T cells from cord blood. Written as DNA, the CDR3 is TGTGCCAGCAGTGAAATAGGGACAGCTATCAATCAGCCCCAGCATTTT. Translated, it gives CASSEIGTAINQPQHF.